This TCR beta chain was sequenced in a study of CD4 T cells in relation to SARS-CoV-2 and coronaviruses. The CDR3 sequence is 15 residues long. After removal of 7 bases from V and 2 bases from J, the junction contained 8 bases not matched to a gene. The germline gives CDR1 SGHVS, CDR2 FQNEAQ. To note about this clone: Its specificity is unknown.

CD4+ T cells from unexposed donors were obtained before the COVID-19 pandemic (2011-2018). Isolation of CD4+ T cells took place after less than 13 days in culture. As cell numbers allowed, unexposed-donor CD4+ T cells faced SARS-CoV-2 S/N and four cold-coronavirus spikes. Each well had a few million PBMCs in around 5% human AB serum with IL-2. Fresh IL-2 medium replaced half the medium on days 3 and 7. Profiling relied on immunoSEQ multiplex PCR, and the TCRdb table lists in-frame clones only, not all of them. The table records 30,000 or so clones, 60% to 85% of them present only once. The specimen sequenced was CD4+ T cells from PBMCs, cultured in vitro. V is TRBV7-8 and J is TRBJ2-5; 9 nucleotides align to TRBD2. This receptor was taken from a human donor in good health. The CDR3 coding sequence is TGTGCCAGCAAAAGGGGGCTAGCGGGGCAAGAGACCCAGTACTTC. This codes for CASKRGLAGQETQYF.